The sequence of this TCR beta chain was determined in a study of vaccination and CD4 T cells after COVID-19. Study context: Six males and four females constituted the convalescent cohort, two of whom were Hispanic.

About this clonotype: Its specificity is unknown.

In germline, CDR1 is LNHNV, CDR2 YYDKDF (reference sequence). Trimming removed 0 bases at V and 4 bases at J, with 11 bases between. The length of the CDR3 is 15 residues. Treatment here: approximately nine-day PBMC culture with coronavirus spike peptide pools or control peptides (ViraFEST assay). Scientists ran DNA taken from cultured CD4+ T cells through the Oncomine TCR Beta short-read assay for sequencing. Using its own MiXCR run on the PCR reads, TCRdb lists one record per CDR3 protein. Of more than 9,000 distinct CDR3 sequences listed, 60% to 75% are singletons. The rearrangement joins TRBV15 to TRBJ2-3; D might be TRBD2 (6 bases). The TCR sequence derives from a human donor who had recovered from COVID-19. The source material was CD4+ T cells from blood, cultured in vitro. Written as DNA, the CDR3 is TGTGCCACCAGCAGAGACCGATTAGCGGCAGATACGCAGTATTTT. Its translation is CATSRDRLAADTQYF.